Each of the 10 T cell receptor beta chains below was sequenced from the same sample in a study of shared clonotypes between healthy human individuals. The assay was immunoSEQ multiplex PCR, and TCRdb's table has in-frame clones only and misses some. The table shows about 2.1 million clones, with around 93% occurring only once. CD45RO-negative CD8 cells positively selected for CCR7 made up the naive population, which excluded terminally differentiated effector memory CD45RA+ cells. Sequencing used naive CD8+ T cells from PBMCs. The receptor source for this set is a man in his late teens or twenties in good health. Some clones in this sample may be carry-over from other donors' samples.

Notes on this clone: This specimen includes other DNA sequences encoding the same CDR3. The CDR3, as DNA: TGCAGCGTTGTGGGACAGGGTGTCTACGAGCAGTACTTC. Protein product: CSVVGQGVYEQYF. This chain joins TRBV29-1 and TRBJ2-7; 9 nucleotides align to TRBD1. Germline CDR1 SQVTM, CDR2 ANQGSEA. With 4 bases clipped from V and 3 bases from J, the junction kept 4 bases outside the gene matches. This CDR3 is built from 13 residues.

This sequence joins TRBV28 and TRBJ1-5; D not certain. The CDR3 runs 19 residues. Trimming removed 5 bases from V and 0 bases from J, with 23 bases in between. Germline V lookup: CDR1 MDHEN, CDR2 SYDVKM. In DNA, the CDR3 is TGTGCCAGCAGTCCGAGGGTTTTGATCCCAGAATATAGCAATCAGCCCCAGCATTTT. Translation: CASSPRVLIPEYSNQPQHF.

This rearrangement joins TRBV6-5 to TRBJ1-3; TRBD1 might be the D (5 bases). In germline, CDR1 is MNHEY, CDR2 SVGAGI. V was pared by 7 bases and J by 1 base, with 14 bases between. The CDR3 sequence is 15 residues long. The CDR3: CASIITWGSGNTIYF. In nucleotides, the CDR3 is TGTGCCAGCATCATTACGTGGGGGTCTGGAAACACCATATATTTT.

The chain joins TRBV19 to TRBJ1-4, with TRBD1 matching over 7 bases. The CDR3 has 13 residues. V was clipped by 6 bases and J by 8 bases; unmatched bases: 6. The germline gives CDR1 LNHDA, CDR2 SQIVND (reference sequence). CDR3 sequence: CASSDRAREKLFF. CDR3 bases: TGTGCCAGTAGCGACAGGGCTAGGGAAAAACTGTTTTTT.

This sequence joins TRBV30 and TRBJ2-7, with D perhaps matching TRBD1 (5 bases). Germline V lookup: CDR1 GTSNPN, CDR2 SVGIG (reference sequence). Trimming cost V 5 bases and J 0 bases, with 14 bases left between them. The CDR3 spans 14 residues. The CDR3 bases are TGTGCCTGGCAACATAAGACAGACTCCTACGAGCAGTACTTC. This codes for CAWQHKTDSYEQYF.

The V call is TRBV28, the J call TRBJ2-3, with a tentative D call TRBD2 (5 bases). Per germline, CDR1 MDHEN and CDR2 SYDVKM. V was clipped by 3 bases and J by 0 bases, with 7 bases between them. The length of the CDR3 is 14 residues. The CDR3 loop is CASSFSDSTDTQYF. The DNA of the CDR3 is TGTGCCAGCAGTTTTAGCGATAGCACAGATACGCAGTATTTT.

The V and J genes are TRBV27 and TRBJ2-7; D perhaps matches TRBD2 (6 bases). The CDR3 has 13 amino acids. Deletions cut 5 bases from V and 3 bases from J, with 11 bases between. Germline CDR1 is MNHEY and CDR2 is SMNVEV (reference sequence). CDR3 nucleotide sequence: TGTGCCAGCAGTACAGGAGGGATCTACGAGCAGTACTTC. Encoded protein: CASSTGGIYEQYF.

The genes are TRBV6-6 and TRBJ1-2; D uncertain. The CDR3 runs to 12 residues. Germline assignment: CDR1 MNHNY and CDR2 SVGAGI (reference sequence). The V end lost 3 bases, the J end lost 4 bases, and 6 bases lay between the germline ends. In nucleotides, the CDR3 is TGTGCCAGCAGTTATACGGTCTATGGCTACACCTTC. It encodes CASSYTVYGYTF.

This chain joins TRBV5-4 and TRBJ2-5, with TRBD2 as a possible D gene (5 bases). Trimming took off 3 bases at V and 6 bases at J, with 15 bases between the two ends. The CDR3 has 14 amino acids. CDR1 and CDR2 (germline): SGHNT, YYREEE (reference sequence). The CDR3 DNA sequence: TGTGCCAGCAGCTCGAGCCTAGCTTACCAGACCCAGTACTTC. Residues: CASSSSLAYQTQYF.

The V gene is TRBV5-4, the J gene TRBJ1-2; no definite D call. CDR3 length: 13 residues. The V end lost 1 base, the J end lost 8 bases, and 12 bases lay between the germline ends. Germline values: CDR1 SGHNT, CDR2 YYREEE (reference sequence). CDR3: CASSLLVGLGYTF. CDR3 DNA sequence: TGTGCCAGCAGCTTGCTTGTAGGACTGGGCTACACCTTC.